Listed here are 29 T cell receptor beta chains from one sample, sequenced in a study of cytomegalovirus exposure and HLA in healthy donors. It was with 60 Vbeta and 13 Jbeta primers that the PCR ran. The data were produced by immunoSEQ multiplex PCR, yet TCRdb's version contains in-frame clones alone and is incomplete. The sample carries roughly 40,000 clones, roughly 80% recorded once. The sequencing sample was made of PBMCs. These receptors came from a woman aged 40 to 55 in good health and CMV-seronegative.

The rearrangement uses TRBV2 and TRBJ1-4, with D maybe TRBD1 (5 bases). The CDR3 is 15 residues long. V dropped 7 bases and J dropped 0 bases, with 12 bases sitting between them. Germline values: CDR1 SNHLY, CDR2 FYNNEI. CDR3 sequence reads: CASKGQYATNEKLFF. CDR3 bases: TGTGCCAGCAAGGGGCAGTATGCAACTAATGAAAAACTGTTTTTT.

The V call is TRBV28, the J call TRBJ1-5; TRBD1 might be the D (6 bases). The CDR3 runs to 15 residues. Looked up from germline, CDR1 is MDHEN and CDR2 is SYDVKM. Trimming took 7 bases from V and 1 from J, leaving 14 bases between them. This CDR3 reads CASIPQGRSNQPQHF. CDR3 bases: TGTGCCAGCATACCACAGGGTAGGAGCAATCAGCCCCAGCATTTT.

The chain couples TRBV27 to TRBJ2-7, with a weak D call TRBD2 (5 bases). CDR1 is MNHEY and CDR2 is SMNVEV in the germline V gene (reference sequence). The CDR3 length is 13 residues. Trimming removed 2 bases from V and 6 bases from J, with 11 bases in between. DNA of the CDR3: TGTGCCAGCAGTTTAGTATTTGAGGGCGAGCAGTACTTC. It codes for CASSLVFEGEQYF.

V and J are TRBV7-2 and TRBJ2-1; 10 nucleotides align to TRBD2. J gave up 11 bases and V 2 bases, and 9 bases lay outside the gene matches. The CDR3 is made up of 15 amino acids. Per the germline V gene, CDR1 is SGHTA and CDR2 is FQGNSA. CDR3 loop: CASSLKLAGYPKQFF. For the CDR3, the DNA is TGTGCCAGCAGCTTAAAACTAGCGGGATACCCAAAGCAGTTCTTC.

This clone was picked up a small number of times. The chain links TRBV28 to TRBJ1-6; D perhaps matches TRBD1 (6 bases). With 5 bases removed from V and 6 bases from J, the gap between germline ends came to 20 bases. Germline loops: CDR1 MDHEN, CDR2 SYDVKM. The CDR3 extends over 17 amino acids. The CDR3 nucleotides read TGTGCCAGCAGTCTCTCCGGCCACAGGGTCGGTAATTCACCCCTCCACTTT. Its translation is CASSLSGHRVGNSPLHF.

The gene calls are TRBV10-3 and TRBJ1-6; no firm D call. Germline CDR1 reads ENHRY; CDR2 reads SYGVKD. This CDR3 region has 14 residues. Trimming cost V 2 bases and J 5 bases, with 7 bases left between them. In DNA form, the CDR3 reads TGTGCCATCAGTGAGAGCAATGATAATTCACCCCTCCACTTT. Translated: CAISESNDNSPLHF.

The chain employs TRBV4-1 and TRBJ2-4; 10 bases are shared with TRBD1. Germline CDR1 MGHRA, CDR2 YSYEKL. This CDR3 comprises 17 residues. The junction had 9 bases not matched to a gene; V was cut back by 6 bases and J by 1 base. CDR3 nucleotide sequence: TGCGCCAGCAGTCATGGGACGGGACAGGGGGCCAAAAACATTCAGTACTTC. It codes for CASSHGTGQGAKNIQYF.

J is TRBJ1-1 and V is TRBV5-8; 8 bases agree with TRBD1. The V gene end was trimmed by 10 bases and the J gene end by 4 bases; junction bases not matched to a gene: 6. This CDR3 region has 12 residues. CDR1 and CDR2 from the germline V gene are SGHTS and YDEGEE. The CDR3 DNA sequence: TGTGCCGGACAGGGCATTCGCACTGAAGCTTTCTTT. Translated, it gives CAGQGIRTEAFF.

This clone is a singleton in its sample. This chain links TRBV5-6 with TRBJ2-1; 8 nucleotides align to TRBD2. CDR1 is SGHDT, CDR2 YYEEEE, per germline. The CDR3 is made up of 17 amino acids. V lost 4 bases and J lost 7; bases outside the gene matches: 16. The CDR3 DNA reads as TGTGCCAGCAGCCGAATCCCGGGGGGGCGATTGGGAAATGAGCAGTTCTTC. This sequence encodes CASSRIPGGRLGNEQFF. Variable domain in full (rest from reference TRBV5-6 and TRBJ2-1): DAGVTQSPTHLIKTRGQQVTLRCSPKSGHDTVSWYQQALGQGPQFIFQYYEEEERQRGNFPDRFSGHQFPNYSSELNVNALLLGDSALYLCASSRIPGGRLGNEQFFGPGTRLTVL.

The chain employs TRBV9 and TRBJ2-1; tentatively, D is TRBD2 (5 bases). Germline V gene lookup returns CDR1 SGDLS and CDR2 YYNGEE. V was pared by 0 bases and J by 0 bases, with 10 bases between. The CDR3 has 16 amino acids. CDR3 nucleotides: TGTGCCAGCAGCGTAGAGGCGGGCAGCTCCTACAATGAGCAGTTCTTC. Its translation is CASSVEAGSSYNEQFF.

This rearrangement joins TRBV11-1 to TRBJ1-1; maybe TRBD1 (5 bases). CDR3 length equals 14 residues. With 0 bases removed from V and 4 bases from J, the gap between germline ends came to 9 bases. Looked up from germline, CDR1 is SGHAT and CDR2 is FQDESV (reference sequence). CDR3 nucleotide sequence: TGTGCCAGCAGCTTAGCCGGGGGGGGCACTGAAGCTTTCTTT. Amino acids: CASSLAGGGTEAFF.

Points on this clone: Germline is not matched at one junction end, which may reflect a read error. In DNA form, the CDR3 reads TGTGCTAGCAGCCGGACATTCCAAGAGACCCAGTACTTC. Its translation: CASSRTFQETQYF. This chain connects TRBV7-7 to TRBJ2-5, with D possibly matching TRBD1 (5 bases). Germline CDR1 and CDR2: SSHAT and FNYEAQ (reference sequence). The CDR3 is 13 amino acids.

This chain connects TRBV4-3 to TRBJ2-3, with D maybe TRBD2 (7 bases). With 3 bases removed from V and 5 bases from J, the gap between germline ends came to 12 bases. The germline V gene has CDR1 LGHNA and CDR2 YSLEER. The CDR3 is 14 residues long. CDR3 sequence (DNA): TGCGCCAGCAGCCATACGGGGGGCCGAGATACGCAGTATTTT. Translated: CASSHTGGRDTQYF.

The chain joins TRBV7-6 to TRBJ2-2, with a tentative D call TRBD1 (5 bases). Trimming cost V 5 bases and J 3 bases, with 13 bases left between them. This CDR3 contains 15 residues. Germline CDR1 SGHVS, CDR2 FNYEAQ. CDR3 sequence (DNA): TGTGCCAGCAGCCCTCATCAGGGTTACACCGGGGAGCTGTTTTTT. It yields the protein CASSPHQGYTGELFF.

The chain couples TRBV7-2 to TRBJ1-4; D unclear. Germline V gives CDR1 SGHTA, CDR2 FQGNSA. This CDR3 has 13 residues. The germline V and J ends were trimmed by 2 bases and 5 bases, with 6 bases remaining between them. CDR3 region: CASSLSRNEKLFF. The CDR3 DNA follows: TGTGCCAGCAGCTTATCCAGAAATGAAAAACTGTTTTTT.

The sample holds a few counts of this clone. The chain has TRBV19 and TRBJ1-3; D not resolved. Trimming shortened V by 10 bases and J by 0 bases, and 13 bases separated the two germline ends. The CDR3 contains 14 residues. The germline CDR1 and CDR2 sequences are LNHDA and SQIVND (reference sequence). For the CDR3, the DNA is TGTGCCACCCGACACCGATCCTCTGGAAACACCATATATTTT. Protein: CATRHRSSGNTIYF.

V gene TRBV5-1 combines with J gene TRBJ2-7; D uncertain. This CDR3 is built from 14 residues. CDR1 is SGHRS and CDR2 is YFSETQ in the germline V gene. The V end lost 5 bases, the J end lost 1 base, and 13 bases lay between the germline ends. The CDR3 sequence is CASRPTGGSYEQYF. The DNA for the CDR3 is TGCGCCAGCAGGCCGACTGGCGGATCCTACGAGCAGTACTTC.

The CDR3 spells CASSSQMNTEAFF. The CDR3 DNA reads as TGCGCCAGCAGCTCACAGATGAACACTGAAGCTTTCTTT. This chain uses TRBV5-1 with TRBJ1-1, with D hard to call. V gave up 3 bases and J gave up 0 bases, with 6 bases separating them. The CDR3 covers 13 residues. CDR1 SGHRS and CDR2 YFSETQ come from the germline V gene.

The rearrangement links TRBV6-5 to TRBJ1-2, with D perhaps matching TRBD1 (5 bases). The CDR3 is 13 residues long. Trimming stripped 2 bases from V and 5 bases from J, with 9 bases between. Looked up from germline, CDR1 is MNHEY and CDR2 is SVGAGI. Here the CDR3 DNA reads TGTGCCAGCAGTTACCTGGGGCATTATGGCTACACCTTC. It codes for CASSYLGHYGYTF.

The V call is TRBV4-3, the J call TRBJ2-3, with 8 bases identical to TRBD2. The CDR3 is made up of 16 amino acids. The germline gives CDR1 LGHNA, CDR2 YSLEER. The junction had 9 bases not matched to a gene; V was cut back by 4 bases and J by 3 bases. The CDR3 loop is CASSPRGGRETDTQYF. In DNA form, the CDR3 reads TGCGCCAGCAGCCCTCGGGGGGGCCGCGAGACAGATACGCAGTATTTT.

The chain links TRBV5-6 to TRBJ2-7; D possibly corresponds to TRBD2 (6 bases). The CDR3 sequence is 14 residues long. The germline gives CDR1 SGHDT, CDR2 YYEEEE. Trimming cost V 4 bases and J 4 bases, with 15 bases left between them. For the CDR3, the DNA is TGTGCCAGCAGCGGGGGGTGGTCCGCTTACGAGCAGTACGTC. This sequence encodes CASSGGWSAYEQYV.

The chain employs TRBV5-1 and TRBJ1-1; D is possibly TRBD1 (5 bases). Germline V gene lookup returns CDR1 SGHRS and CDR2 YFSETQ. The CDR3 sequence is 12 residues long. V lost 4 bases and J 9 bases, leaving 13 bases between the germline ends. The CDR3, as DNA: TGCGCCAGCAGCGCCTCCGGGGGTAAAGCTTTCTTT. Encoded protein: CASSASGGKAFF.

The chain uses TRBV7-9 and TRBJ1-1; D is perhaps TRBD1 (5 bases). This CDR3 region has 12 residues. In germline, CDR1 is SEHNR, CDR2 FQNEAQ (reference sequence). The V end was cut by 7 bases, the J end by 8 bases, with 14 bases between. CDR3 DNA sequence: TGTGCCAGCACGGATGGGGGGAGCGAAGCTTTCTTT. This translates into CASTDGGSEAFF. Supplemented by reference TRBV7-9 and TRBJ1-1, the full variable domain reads DTGVSQNPRHKITKRGQNVTFRCDPISEHNRLYWYRQTLGQGPEFLTYFQNEAQLEKSRLLSDRFSAERPKGSFSTLEIQRTEQGDSAMYLCASTDGGSEAFFGQGTRLTVV.

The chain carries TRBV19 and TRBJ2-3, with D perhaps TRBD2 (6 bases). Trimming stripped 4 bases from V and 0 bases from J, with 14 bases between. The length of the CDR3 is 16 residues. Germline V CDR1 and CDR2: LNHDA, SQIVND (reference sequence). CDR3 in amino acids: CASSTGRRLSTDTQYF. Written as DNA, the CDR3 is TGTGCCAGTAGTACGGGGAGGCGACTGAGCACAGATACGCAGTATTTT.

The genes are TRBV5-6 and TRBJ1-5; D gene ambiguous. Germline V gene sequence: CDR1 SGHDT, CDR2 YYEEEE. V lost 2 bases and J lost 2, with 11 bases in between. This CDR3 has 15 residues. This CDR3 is CASSFGGIGNQPQHF. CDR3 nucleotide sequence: TGTGCCAGCAGCTTTGGCGGCATCGGCAATCAGCCCCAGCATTTT.

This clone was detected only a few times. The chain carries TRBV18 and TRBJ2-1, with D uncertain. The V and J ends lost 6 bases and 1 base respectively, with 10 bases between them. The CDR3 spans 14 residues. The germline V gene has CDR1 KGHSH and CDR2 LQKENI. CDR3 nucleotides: TGTGCCAGCTCCAAGCAGGCGTCCTACAATGAGCAGTTCTTC. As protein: CASSKQASYNEQFF.

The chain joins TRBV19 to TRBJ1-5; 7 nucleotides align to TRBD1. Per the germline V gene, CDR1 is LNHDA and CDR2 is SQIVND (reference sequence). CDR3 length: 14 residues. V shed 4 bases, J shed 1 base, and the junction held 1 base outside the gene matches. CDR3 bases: TGTGCCAGTAGTAGGGACAGCAGCAATCAGCCCCAGCATTTT. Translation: CASSRDSSNQPQHF.

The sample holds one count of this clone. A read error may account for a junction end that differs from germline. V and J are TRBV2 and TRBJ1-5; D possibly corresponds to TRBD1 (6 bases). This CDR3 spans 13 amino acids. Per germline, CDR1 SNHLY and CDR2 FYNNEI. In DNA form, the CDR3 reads TGTGCCAGCAGCGAAGGGGGGGATCAGCCCCAGCATTTT. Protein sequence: CASSEGGDQPQHF.

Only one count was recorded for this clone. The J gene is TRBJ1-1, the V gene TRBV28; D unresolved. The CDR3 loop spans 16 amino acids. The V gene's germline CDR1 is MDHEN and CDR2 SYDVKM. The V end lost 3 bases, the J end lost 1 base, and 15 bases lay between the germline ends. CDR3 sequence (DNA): TGTGCCAGCAGTTTGACGAGACTATATGGGAACACTGAAGCTTTCTTT. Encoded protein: CASSLTRLYGNTEAFF.